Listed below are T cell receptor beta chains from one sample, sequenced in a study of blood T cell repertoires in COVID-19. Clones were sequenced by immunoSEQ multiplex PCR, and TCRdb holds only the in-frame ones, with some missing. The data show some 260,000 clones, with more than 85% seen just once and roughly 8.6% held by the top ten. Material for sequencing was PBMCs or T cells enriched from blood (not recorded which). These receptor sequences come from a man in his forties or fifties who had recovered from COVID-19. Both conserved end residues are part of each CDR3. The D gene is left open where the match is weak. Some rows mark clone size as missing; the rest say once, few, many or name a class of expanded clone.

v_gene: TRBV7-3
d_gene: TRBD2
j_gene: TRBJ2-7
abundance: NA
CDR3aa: CASSLMGGDDEQYF
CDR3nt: TGTGCCAGCAGCTTAATGGGAGGGGACGATGAGCAGTACTTC

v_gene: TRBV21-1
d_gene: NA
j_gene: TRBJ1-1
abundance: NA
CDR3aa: CASSKDPLEAFF
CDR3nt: TGTGCCAGCAGCAAAGATCCGTTAGAAGCTTTCTTT

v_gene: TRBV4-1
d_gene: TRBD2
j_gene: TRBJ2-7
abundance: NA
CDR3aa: CASSQTVAGGIYEQYF
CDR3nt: TGCGCCAGCAGCCAAACGGTGGCGGGGGGGATCTACGAGCAGTACTTC

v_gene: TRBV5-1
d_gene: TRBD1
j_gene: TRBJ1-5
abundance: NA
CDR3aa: CASSPGQDNQPQHF
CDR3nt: TGCGCCAGCAGCCCGGGACAGGACAATCAGCCCCAGCATTTT

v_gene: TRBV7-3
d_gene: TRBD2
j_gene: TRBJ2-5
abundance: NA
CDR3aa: CASSSGLARETQYF
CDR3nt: TGTGCCAGCAGCTCGGGACTAGCGCGAGAGACCCAGTACTTC

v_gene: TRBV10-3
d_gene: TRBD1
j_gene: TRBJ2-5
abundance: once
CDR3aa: CAISESKTGGYEETQYF
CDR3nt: TGTGCCATCAGTGAGTCGAAGACAGGGGGATACGAAGAGACCCAGTACTTC

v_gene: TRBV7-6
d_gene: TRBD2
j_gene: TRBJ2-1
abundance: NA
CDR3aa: CASSFGTSGSGNEQFF
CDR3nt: TGTGCCAGCAGCTTTGGGACTAGCGGGAGTGGGAATGAGCAGTTCTTC

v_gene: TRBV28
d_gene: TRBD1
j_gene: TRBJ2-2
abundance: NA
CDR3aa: CASSNTLVGGQGFDTGELFF
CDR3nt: TGTGCCAGCAGTAATACTCTCGTGGGGGGACAGGGCTTTGACACCGGGGAGCTGTTTTTT

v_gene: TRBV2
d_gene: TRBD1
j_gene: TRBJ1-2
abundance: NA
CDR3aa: CASSQMGTVNYGYTF
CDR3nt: TGTGCCAGCAGCCAAATGGGGACAGTTAACTATGGCTACACCTTC

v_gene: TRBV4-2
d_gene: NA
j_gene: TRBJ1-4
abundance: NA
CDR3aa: CASSQESREKLFF
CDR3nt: TGTGCCAGCAGCCAAGAATCACGGGAAAAACTGTTTTTT

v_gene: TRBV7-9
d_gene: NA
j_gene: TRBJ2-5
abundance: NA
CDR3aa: CASSFGRGGLETQYF
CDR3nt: TGTGCCAGCAGCTTTGGGAGGGGGGGCCTGGAGACCCAGTACTTC

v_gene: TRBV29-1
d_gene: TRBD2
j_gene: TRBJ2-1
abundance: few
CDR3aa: CSVKPGTSGRQLYNEQFF
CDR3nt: TGCAGCGTAAAACCCGGGACTAGCGGGAGGCAACTCTACAATGAGCAGTTCTTC

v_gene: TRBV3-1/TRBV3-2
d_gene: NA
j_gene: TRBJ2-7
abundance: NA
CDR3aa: CASSDTFSGAGYEQYF
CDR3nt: TGTGCCAGCAGTGATACGTTTTCAGGGGCTGGCTACGAGCAGTACTTC

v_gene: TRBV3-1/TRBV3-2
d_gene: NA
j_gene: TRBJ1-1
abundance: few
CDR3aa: CASGRRGTEAFF
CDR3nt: TGTGCCAGCGGCCGCAGGGGCACTGAAGCTTTCTTT

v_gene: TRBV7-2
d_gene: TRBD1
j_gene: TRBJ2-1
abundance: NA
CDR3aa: CASSFRDRVRGGEQFF
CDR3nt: TGTGCCAGCAGCTTTAGAGACAGGGTTCGCGGTGGTGAGCAGTTCTTC

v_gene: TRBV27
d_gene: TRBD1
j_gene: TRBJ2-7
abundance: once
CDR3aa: CASRIRDRGSYEQYF
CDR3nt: TGTGCCAGCAGAATCCGGGACAGGGGCTCCTACGAGCAGTACTTC

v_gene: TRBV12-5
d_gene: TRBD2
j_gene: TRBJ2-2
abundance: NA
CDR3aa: CASERTSGSFTGELFF
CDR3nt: TGTGCTAGTGAGAGGACTAGCGGGAGTTTTACCGGGGAGCTGTTTTTT

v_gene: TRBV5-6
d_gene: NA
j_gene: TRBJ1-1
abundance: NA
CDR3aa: CASSLPGNPEAFF
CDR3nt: TGTGCCAGCAGCCTCCCAGGGAACCCAGAAGCTTTCTTT

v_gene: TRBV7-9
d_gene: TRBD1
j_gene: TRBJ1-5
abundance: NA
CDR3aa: CASSLMGGQGHQPQHF
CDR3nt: TGTGCCAGCAGCCTAATGGGGGGACAGGGACATCAGCCCCAGCATTTT

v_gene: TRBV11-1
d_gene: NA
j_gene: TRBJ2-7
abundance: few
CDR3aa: CASSFSGDVSSYEQYF
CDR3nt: TGTGCCAGCAGCTTTTCGGGGGACGTTAGCTCCTACGAGCAGTACTTC

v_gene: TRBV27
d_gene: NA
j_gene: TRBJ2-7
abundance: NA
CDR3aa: CASGGRVGEQYF
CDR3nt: TGTGCCAGCGGGGGCAGGGTGGGCGAGCAGTACTTC

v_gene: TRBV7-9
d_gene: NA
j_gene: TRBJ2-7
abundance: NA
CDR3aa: CASSSSPDKEPIYEQYF
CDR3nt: TGTGCCAGCAGCTCAAGCCCGGACAAGGAACCGATCTACGAGCAGTACTTC

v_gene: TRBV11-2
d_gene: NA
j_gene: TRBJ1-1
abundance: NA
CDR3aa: CASSFQGQMNTEAFF
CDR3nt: TGTGCCAGCAGCTTTCAGGGACAAATGAACACTGAAGCTTTCTTT

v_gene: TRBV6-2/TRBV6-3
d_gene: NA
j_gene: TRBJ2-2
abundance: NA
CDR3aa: CASSYSKLFLAPNAGELFF
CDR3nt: TGTGCCAGCAGTTACTCGAAGTTGTTCCTAGCCCCTAACGCCGGGGAGCTGTTTTTT

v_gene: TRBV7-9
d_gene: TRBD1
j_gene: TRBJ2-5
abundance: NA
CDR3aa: CASSPRTGEGTQYF
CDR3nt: TGTGCCAGCAGCCCTCGGACAGGGGAGGGGACCCAGTACTTC

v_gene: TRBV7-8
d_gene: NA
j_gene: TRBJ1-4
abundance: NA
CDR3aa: CASSSRDIQNEKLFF
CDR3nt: TGTGCCAGCAGCTCTCGGGACATCCAAAATGAAAAACTGTTTTTT

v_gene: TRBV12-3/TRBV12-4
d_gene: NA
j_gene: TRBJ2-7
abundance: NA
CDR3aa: CASSFRRQGQYF
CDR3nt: TGTGCCAGCAGTTTTCGGCGTCAGGGGCAGTACTTC

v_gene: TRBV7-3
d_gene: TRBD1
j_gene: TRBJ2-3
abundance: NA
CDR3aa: CASSSGTGWNTQYF
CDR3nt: TGTGCCAGCAGCTCCGGGACAGGGTGGAATACGCAGTATTTT

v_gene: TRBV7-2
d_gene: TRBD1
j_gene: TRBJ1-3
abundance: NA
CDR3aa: CASSTRQGRGNTIYF
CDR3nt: TGTGCCAGCAGCACCCGACAGGGCAGGGGAAACACCATATATTTT